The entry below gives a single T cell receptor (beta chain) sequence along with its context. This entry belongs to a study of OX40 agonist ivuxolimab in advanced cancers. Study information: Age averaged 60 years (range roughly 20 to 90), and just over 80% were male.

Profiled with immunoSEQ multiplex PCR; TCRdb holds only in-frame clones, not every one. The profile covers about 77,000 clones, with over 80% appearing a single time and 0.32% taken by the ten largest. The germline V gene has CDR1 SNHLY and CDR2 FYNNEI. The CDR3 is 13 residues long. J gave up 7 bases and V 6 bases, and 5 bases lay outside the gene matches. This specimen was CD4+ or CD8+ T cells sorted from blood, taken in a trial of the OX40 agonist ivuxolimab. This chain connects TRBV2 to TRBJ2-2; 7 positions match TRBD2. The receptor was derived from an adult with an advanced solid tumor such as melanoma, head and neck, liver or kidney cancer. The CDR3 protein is CASRGGTSGELFF. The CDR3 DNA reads TGTGCCAGCAGGGGGGGGACCAGCGGGGAGCTGTTTTTT.